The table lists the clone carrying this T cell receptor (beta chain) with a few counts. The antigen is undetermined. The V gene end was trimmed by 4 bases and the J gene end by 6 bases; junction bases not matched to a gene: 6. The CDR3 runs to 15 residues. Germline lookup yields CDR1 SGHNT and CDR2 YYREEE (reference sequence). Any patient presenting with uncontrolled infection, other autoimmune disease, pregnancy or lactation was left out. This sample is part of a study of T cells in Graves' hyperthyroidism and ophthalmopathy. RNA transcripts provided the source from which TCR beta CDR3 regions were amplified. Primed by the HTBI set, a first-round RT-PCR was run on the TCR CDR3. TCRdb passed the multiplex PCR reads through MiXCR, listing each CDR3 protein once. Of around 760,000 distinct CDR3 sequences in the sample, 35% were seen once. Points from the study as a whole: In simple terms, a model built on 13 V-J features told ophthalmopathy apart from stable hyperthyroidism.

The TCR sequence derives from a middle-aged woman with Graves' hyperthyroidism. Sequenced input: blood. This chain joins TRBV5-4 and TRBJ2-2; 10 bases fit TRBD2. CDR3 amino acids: CASSLAGAAAGELFF. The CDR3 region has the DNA TGTGCCAGCAGCCTAGCGGGAGCTGCCGCCGGGGAGCTGTTTTTT.